This is a list of T cell receptor beta chains from one sample in a study of T cell changes during pregnancy in multiple sclerosis. Clones were sequenced by immunoSEQ multiplex PCR, and TCRdb holds only the in-frame ones, with some missing. The sample consists of 55,000 to 75,000 clones, approximately 95% of them appearing once. Source: CD8+ T cells from peripheral blood mononuclear cells, taken in the second trimester of pregnancy. These receptors were collected from a female donor with multiple sclerosis, enrolled in a pregnancy study. Both conserved end residues are part of each CDR3. D genes are given only for firm matches. Expanded clones are given a class, and other clones once, few, many or no size at all.

>TRBV5-4|TRBJ2-7|TRBD2|few
TGTGCCAGCAGCTTGGGCGGGAGCCCCTACGAGCAGTACTTC
CASSLGGSPYEQYF
>TRBV27|TRBJ1-1|-|-
TGTGCCAGCAGCATCCGGGGGGGGAACACTGAAGCTTTCTTT
CASSIRGGNTEAFF
>TRBV29-1|TRBJ2-7|TRBD1|-
TGCAGCGTTGAAGATGGGACAGGGACCTACGAGCAGTACTTC
CSVEDGTGTYEQYF
>TRBV7-6|TRBJ2-5|-|-
TGTGCCAGCAGCCGAGGCGGGGAGTGGGAGACCCAGTACTTC
CASSRGGEWETQYF
>TRBV4-1|TRBJ2-7|TRBD1|-
TGCGCCAGCAGCCAAGACGGGGACAGTGAGCAGTACTTC
CASSQDGDSEQYF
>TRBV5-1|TRBJ1-2|-|-
TGCGCCAGCAGCTTGGACAGTAACTATGGCTACACCTTC
CASSLDSNYGYTF
>TRBV10-1|TRBJ2-3|-|-
TGCGCCAGCAGTGATAACAGGGTCACAGATACGCAGTATTTT
CASSDNRVTDTQYF
>TRBV9|TRBJ2-2|TRBD2|-
TGTGCCGCCTCACCGGGGGGGAGCACCGGGGAGCTGTTTTTT
CAASPGGSTGELFF
>TRBV11-2|TRBJ2-1|TRBD2|-
TGTGCCAGCAGCCAGGGACTAGCGGGAGACAATGAGCAGTTCTTC
CASSQGLAGDNEQFF
>TRBV27|TRBJ2-7|TRBD2|-
TGTGCCAGCAGCTGGGGACTAGCGGGAGCCGAGCAGTACTTC
CASSWGLAGAEQYF
>TRBV9|TRBJ1-2|-|-
TGTGCCAGCAGCCATACTACCGACGGTAACTATGGCTACACCTTC
CASSHTTDGNYGYTF
>TRBV7-2|TRBJ2-3|TRBD2|-
TGTGCCAGCAGCCCCCTCGGGGGGGCAGATACGCAGTATTTT
CASSPLGGADTQYF
>TRBV5-1|TRBJ2-7|-|-
TGCGCCAGCAGCTTGGCAACCGTCGTCGCGATCTCCTACGAGCAGTACTTC
CASSLATVVAISYEQYF
>TRBV5-5|TRBJ2-5|-|-
TGTGCCAGCAGCTTGAGCCCAGGGGAGGGTGAGACCCAGTACTTC
CASSLSPGEGETQYF